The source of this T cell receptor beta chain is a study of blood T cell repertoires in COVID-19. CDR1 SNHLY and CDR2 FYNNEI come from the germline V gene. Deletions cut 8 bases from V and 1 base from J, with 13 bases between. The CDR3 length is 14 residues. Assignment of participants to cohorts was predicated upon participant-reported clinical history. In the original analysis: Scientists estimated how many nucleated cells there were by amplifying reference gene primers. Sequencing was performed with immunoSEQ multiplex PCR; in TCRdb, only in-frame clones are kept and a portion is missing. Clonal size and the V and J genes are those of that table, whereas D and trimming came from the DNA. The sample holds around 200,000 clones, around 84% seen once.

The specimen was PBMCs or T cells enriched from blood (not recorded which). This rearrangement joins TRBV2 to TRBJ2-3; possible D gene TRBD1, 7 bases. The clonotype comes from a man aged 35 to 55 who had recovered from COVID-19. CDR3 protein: CASVFRGGTDTQYF. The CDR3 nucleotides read TGTGCCAGCGTTTTCAGGGGGGGCACAGATACGCAGTATTTT.